This T cell receptor (beta chain) stems from a study of blood T cell repertoires in COVID-19. Background on the study: Acute and convalescent COVID-19 samples came from the United States, Italy and Spain. Sources were T cells, B-cell-depleted T cells, or PBMCs; the material itself was cDNA or gDNA.

V lost 2 bases to trimming and J lost 3 bases, with 16 bases between them. CDR1 is KGHDR, CDR2 SFDVKD, per germline. This CDR3 spans 16 amino acids. Per the original data handling: Scientists estimated how many nucleated cells there were by amplifying reference gene primers. The data were produced by immunoSEQ multiplex PCR, yet TCRdb's version contains in-frame clones alone and is incomplete. V and J calls and clone size are as listed in that table; D and trimming were resolved from the DNA. In the table there are 75,000 to 100,000 clones, over 80% of which are singletons. This TCR came from a human donor in a cohort sampled during active COVID-19. V and J are TRBV24-1 and TRBJ2-7; weak D call: TRBD2 (5 bases). The sequenced sample was peripheral blood. The CDR3 DNA sequence: TGTGCCACCAGTGATTCGCCGGGGAGAGGCCTCTACGAGCAGTACTTC. Its protein product is CATSDSPGRGLYEQYF.